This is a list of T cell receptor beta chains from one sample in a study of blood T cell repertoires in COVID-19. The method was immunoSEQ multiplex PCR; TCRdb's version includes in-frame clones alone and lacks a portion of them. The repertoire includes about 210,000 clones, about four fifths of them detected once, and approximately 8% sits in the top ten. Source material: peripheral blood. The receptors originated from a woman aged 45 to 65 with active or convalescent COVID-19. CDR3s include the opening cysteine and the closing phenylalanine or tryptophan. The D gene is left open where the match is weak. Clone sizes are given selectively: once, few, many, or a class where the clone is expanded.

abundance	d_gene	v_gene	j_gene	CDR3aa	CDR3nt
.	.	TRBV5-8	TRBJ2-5	CASSLGSRFQETQYF	TGTGCCAGCAGCTTGGGAAGCCGGTTCCAAGAGACCCAGTACTTC
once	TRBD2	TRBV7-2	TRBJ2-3	CASSLVGRAWDTQYF	TGTGCCAGCAGCTTAGTCGGGAGGGCCTGGGATACGCAGTATTTT
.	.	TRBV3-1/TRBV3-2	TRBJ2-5	CASRSTEETQYF	TGTGCCAGCAGGTCGACAGAAGAGACCCAGTACTTC
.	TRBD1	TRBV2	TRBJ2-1	CASSREQGAQFF	TGTGCCAGCAGTAGAGAACAGGGGGCTCAGTTCTTC
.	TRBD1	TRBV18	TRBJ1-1	CASLTGRETEAFF	TGTGCCAGCTTGACAGGGCGGGAAACTGAAGCTTTCTTT
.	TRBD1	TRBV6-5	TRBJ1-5	CASSTTGGGQPQHF	TGTGCCAGCAGTACCACAGGGGGCGGTCAGCCCCAGCATTTT
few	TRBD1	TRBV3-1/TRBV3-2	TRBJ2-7	CASSQIRTGTFEQYF	TGTGCCAGCAGCCAGATTCGGACAGGGACCTTCGAGCAGTACTTC
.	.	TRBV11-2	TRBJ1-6	CASSPTPVPYNSPLHF	TGTGCCAGCAGCCCCACCCCGGTCCCCTATAATTCACCCCTCCACTTT
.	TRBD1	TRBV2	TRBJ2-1	CASIRRDRAYNEQFF	TGTGCCAGCATTCGCCGGGACAGAGCCTACAATGAGCAGTTCTTC
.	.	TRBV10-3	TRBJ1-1	CAIKHNTEAFF	TGTGCCATCAAGCACAACACTGAAGCTTTCTTT
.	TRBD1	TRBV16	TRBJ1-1	CASSQFWVGQGLNTEAFF	TGTGCCAGCAGCCAATTTTGGGTCGGACAGGGCCTGAACACTGAAGCTTTCTTT
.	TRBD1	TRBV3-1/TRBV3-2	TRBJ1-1	CASSQLTPGGYTEAFF	TGTGCCAGCAGCCAACTCACCCCAGGGGGCTACACTGAAGCTTTCTTT
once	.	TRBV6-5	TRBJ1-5	CASSLVSSNQPQHF	TGTGCCAGCAGTCTTGTATCGAGCAATCAGCCCCAGCATTTT
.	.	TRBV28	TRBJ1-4	CASSRGDSDEKLFF	TGTGCCAGCTCCCGGGGGGACTCTGATGAAAAACTGTTTTTT
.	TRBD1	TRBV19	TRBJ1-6	CASAGTGWKPLHF	TGTGCCAGTGCCGGGACAGGGTGGAAACCCCTCCACTTT
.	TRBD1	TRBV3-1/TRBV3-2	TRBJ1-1	CASSQRGPQGYTEAFF	TGTGCCAGCAGCCAGAGGGGCCCACAGGGGTACACTGAAGCTTTCTTT
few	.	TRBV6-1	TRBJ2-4	CASSDGQRAAKNIQYF	TGTGCCAGCAGTGATGGACAGCGTGCAGCCAAAAACATTCAGTACTTC
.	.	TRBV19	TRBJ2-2	CASSIRVNTGELFF	TGTGCCAGTAGTATCAGGGTCAACACCGGGGAGCTGTTTTTT
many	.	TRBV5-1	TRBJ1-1	CASSFEQGRLNTEAFF	TGCGCCAGCAGCTTTGAACAGGGCAGGCTGAACACTGAAGCTTTCTTT
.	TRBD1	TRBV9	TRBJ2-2	CASSPGDRDTGELFF	TGTGCCAGCAGCCCGGGGGACAGGGACACCGGGGAGCTGTTTTTT
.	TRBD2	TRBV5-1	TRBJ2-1	CASLPGGANNEQFF	TGCGCCAGCCTGCCCGGGGGGGCAAACAATGAGCAGTTCTTC
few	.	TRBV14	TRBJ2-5	CASSLWTGGEETQYF	TGTGCCAGCAGCCTGTGGACAGGCGGGGAAGAGACCCAGTACTTC
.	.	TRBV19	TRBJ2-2	CASSILTGELFF	TGTGCCAGTAGTATACTTACCGGGGAGCTGTTTTTT
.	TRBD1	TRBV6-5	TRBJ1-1	CASALDRVTYTEAFF	TGTGCCAGCGCCCTGGACAGGGTAACGTACACTGAAGCTTTCTTT
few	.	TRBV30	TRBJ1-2	CAWSPDSNGYGYTF	TGTGCCTGGAGCCCCGACAGTAACGGCTATGGCTACACCTTC
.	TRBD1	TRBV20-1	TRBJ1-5	CSASTGTGQHF	TGCAGTGCTAGTACCGGGACAGGCCAGCATTTT
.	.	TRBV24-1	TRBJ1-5	CATSRDGNQPQHF	TGTGCCACCAGCAGGGATGGCAATCAGCCCCAGCATTTT
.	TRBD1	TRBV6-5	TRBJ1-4	CASSSSDRGLEKLFF	TGTGCCAGCAGTTCCTCGGACAGGGGGTTAGAAAAACTGTTTTTT
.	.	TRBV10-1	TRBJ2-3	CASSERAEPPDTQYF	TGCGCCAGCAGTGAGCGAGCGGAGCCACCAGATACGCAGTATTTT
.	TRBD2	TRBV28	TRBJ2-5	CASSTTNSGGDRTQYF	TGTGCCAGCAGCACCACTAATAGCGGGGGTGATAGGACCCAGTACTTC
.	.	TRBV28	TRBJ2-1	CASSRSYNEQFF	TGTGCCAGCAGCCGCTCCTACAATGAGCAGTTCTTC
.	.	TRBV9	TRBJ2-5	CASSVAGAQETQYF	TGTGCCAGCAGCGTAGCAGGGGCCCAAGAGACCCAGTACTTC
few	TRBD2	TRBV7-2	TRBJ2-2	CASSLGLAGYSGELFF	TGTGCCAGCAGCTTAGGTCTAGCGGGATATAGCGGGGAGCTGTTTTTT
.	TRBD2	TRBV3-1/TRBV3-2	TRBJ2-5	CASSQVGAGKETQYF	TGTGCCAGCAGCCAAGTGGGAGCGGGGAAAGAGACCCAGTACTTC
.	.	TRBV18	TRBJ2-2	CASSPQGSGELFF	TGTGCCAGCTCTCCGCAGGGTTCCGGGGAGCTGTTTTTT
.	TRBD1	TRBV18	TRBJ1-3	CASSPRDRGPSASSGNTIYF	TGTGCCAGCTCACCACGAGACAGGGGGCCCTCGGCTTCTTCTGGAAACACCATATATTTT
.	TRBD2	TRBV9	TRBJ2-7	CASSVGLAGLLNEQYF	TGTGCCAGCAGCGTCGGACTAGCGGGCCTACTCAACGAGCAGTACTTC